The source of this TCR beta chain is a study of T cells in Graves' hyperthyroidism and ophthalmopathy. A few counts support this clonotype. CDR1 ENHRY and CDR2 SYGVKD come from the germline V gene. With V trimmed by 6 bases and J by 5 bases, 18 bases remained unmatched. The CDR3 is 18 residues long. Amplified TCR beta CDR3 regions came from RNA transcripts. Using the HTBI primer set, a first-round RT-PCR was run on the TCR CDR3. TCRdb independently ran MiXCR on the multiplex PCR reads; one entry per CDR3 protein. The sample shows hundreds of thousands of distinct CDR3 sequences, about 20% of them seen only once.

The sequence came from a man aged 25-40 years with Graves' ophthalmopathy. Sequenced input: blood. The chain carries TRBV10-3 and TRBJ2-7, with TRBD2 matching 11 bases. CDR3 coding DNA: TGTGCCATCAGCGCGAATACAAAGCTTAGCGGGAGGGCCCACGAGCAGTACTTC. Encoded protein: CAISANTKLSGRAHEQYF.